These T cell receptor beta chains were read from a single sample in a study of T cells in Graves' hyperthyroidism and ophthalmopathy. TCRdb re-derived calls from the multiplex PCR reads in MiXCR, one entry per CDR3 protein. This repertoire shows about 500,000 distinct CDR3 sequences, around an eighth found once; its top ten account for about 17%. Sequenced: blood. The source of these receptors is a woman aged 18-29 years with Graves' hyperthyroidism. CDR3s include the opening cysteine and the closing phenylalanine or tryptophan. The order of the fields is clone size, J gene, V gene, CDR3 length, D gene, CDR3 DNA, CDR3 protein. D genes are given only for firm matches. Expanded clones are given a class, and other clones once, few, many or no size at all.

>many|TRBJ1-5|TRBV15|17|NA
TGTGCCACCAGCAGAGATTACGCCGTGAATAGCAATCAGCCCCAGCATTTT
CATSRDYAVNSNQPQHF
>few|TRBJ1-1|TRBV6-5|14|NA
TGTGCCAGCAGTTCGTTTTCAGAAAACACTGAAGCTTTCTTT
CASSSFSENTEAFF
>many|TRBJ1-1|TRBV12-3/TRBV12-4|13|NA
TGTGCCAGCAGGTTCCAGGGGAACACTGAAGCTTTCTTT
CASRFQGNTEAFF
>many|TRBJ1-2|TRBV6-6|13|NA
TGTGCCAGCAGTTACGGGGGGGCGAATGGCTACACCTTC
CASSYGGANGYTF
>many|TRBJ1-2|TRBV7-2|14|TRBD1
TGTGCCAGCAGCTCGACAGGGAGGGATTGGGGCTACACCTTC
CASSSTGRDWGYTF
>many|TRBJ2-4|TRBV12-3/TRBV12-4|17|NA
TGTGCCAGCAGTTTATCTCCGGCAGCTCTAGCCAAAAACATTCAGTACTTC
CASSLSPAALAKNIQYF
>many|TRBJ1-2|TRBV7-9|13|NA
TGTGCCAGCAGCTTTCCGACAGCATATGGCTACACCTTC
CASSFPTAYGYTF
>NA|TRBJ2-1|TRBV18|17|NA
TGTGCCAGCTCACCCCCTTCGGGGAGTATCTCCTACAATGAGCAGTTCTTC
CASSPPSGSISYNEQFF
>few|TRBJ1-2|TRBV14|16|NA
TGTGCCAGCAGCCAGTCTGGGAAGGGGCTCGAGGGAGGCTACACCTTC
CASSQSGKGLEGGYTF
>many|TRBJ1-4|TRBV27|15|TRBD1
TGTGCCAGCAGTTCTTGGGACAGTTTAGGGGAAAAACTGTTTTTT
CASSSWDSLGEKLFF
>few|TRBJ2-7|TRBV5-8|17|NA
TGTGCCAGCAGCTTGGGCCCCTCAGGGGACTACAGCTACGAGCAGTACTTC
CASSLGPSGDYSYEQYF
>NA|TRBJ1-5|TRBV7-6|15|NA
TGTGCCAGCAGCTTACAGGGTGATAGCAATCAGCCCCAGCATTTT
CASSLQGDSNQPQHF
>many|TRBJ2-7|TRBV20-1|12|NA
TGCAGTGCACCCTCCCAAGCCTCGGAGCAGTACTTC
CSAPSQASEQYF
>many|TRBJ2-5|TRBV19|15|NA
TGTGCCAGTAGTATGGACCGGGACTTAGAAGAGACCCAGTACTTC
CASSMDRDLEETQYF
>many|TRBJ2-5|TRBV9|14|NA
TGTGCCAGCAGTGTCACCGTTGGGCTCGAGACCCAGTACTTC
CASSVTVGLETQYF
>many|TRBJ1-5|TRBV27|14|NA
TGTGCCAGCAGTTCTAGTATTCGCAATCAGCCCCAGCATTTT
CASSSSIRNQPQHF
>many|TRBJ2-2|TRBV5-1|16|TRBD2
TGCGCCAGCAGCTTAAGGACTAGCCTGAACACCGGGGAGCTGTTTTTT
CASSLRTSLNTGELFF
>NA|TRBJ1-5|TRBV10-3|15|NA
TGTGCCATCAGTGAGTCTGGGCCGGGGGATCAGCCCCAGCATTTT
CAISESGPGDQPQHF
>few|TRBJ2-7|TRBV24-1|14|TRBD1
TGTGCCACCAGTGATCCCGGACAGGGATACGAGCAGTACTTC
CATSDPGQGYEQYF
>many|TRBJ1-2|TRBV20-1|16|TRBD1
TGCAGTGCTAGAGACACCGGGACAGGGAGGACCTATGGCTACACCTTC
CSARDTGTGRTYGYTF
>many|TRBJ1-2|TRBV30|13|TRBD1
TGTGCCTGGAGTATGGGACAGGGCTCTGGCTACACCTTC
CAWSMGQGSGYTF
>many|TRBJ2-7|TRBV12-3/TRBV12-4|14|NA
TGTGCCAGCAGCCGAGGGACTCACGGCGTCTCGCAGTACTTC
CASSRGTHGVSQYF
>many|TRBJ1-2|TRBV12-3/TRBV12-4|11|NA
TGTGCCAGCAGTTATTTGGATGGCTACACCTTC
CASSYLDGYTF
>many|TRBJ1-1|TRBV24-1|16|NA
TGTGCCACCAGTGGCAGAAACAGGGTTGGGAACACTGAAGCTTTCTTT
CATSGRNRVGNTEAFF
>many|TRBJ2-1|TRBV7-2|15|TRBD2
TGTGCCAGCAGCTTCTCTCTAGCGGGGGCGAATGAGCAGTTCTTC
CASSFSLAGANEQFF
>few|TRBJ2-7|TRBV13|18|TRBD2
TGTGCCAGCAGCTTAGGGAAGGTCTTCGCGGGAGAGGTCTTGCAGCAGTACTTC
CASSLGKVFAGEVLQQYF
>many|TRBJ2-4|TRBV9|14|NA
TGTGCCAGCAGCGTAGACGGGGCCAAAAACATTCAGTACTTC
CASSVDGAKNIQYF
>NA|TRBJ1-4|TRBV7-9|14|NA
TGTGCCAGCAGCCGTTCATCGTCTGGGGAAAAACTGTTTTTT
CASSRSSSGEKLFF
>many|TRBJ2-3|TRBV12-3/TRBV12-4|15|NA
TGTGCCAGCAGTTTACGACAGACAATCACAGATACGCAGTATTTT
CASSLRQTITDTQYF
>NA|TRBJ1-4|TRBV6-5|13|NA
TGTGCCAGCAGTTACTCGAGTTATGAAAAACTGTTTTTT
CASSYSSYEKLFF
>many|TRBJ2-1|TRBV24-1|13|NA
TGTGCCACCAGCCTTGGACGATCTACAGAGCAGTTCTTC
CATSLGRSTEQFF
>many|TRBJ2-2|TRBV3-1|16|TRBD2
TGTGCCAGCTCTCTTAGCGGGAGGGCGAACACCGGGGAGCTGTTTTTT
CASSLSGRANTGELFF
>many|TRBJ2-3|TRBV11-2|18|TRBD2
TGTGCCAGCAGCTCGGGAGGAACTAGCGGAGGTCACACAGATACGCAGTATTTT
CASSSGGTSGGHTDTQYF
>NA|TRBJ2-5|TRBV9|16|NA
TGTGCCAGCAGCCCCACAGCGGATCTGGGATGGGAGACCCAGTACTTC
CASSPTADLGWETQYF
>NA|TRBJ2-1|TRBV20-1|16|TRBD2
TGCAGTGCTAGACCAGGGACTAGCGGGAGTCGGAATGAGCAGTTCTTC
CSARPGTSGSRNEQFF
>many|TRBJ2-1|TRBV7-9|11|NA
TGTGCCAGCAGCTTAGAGGCCCGGCAGTTCTTC
CASSLEARQFF
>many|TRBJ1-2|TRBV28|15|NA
TGTGCCAGCAGTTTAACCGGGGGCTCGAGCTATGGCTACACCTTC
CASSLTGGSSYGYTF
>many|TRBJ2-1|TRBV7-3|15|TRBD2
TGTGCCAGCAGTCCCTCGACTAGCGGGGTCAATGAGCAGTTCTTC
CASSPSTSGVNEQFF
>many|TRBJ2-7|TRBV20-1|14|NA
TGCAGTGCCCACAGGGTAGGAAACCCCTACGAGCAGTACTTC
CSAHRVGNPYEQYF
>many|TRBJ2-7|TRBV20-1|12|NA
TGCAGTGCTAGAAGGGACAAGGGGGAGCAGTACTTC
CSARRDKGEQYF
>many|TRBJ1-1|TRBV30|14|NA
TGTGCCTTAGAGAGGGGGACTGAATGGGGCCAAGCTTTCTTT
CALERGTEWGQAFF
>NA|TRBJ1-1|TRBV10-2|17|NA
TGCGCCAGCAGTGAGTCGACGGGGGGCAGGGTGAACACTGAAGCTTTCTTT
CASSESTGGRVNTEAFF
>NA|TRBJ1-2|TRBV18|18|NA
TGTGCCAGCTCCCCGGTGCAACCGACGCCTTCCTCCAACTATGGCTACACCTTC
CASSPVQPTPSSNYGYTF
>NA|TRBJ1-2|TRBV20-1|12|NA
TGCAGTGCTAGATGGGGGGCGGGCGGCTACACCTTC
CSARWGAGGYTF
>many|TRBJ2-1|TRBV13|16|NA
TGTGCCAGCAGCCCCGGTGGTGGCAGAAGAGGCAATGAGCAGTTCTTC
CASSPGGGRRGNEQFF
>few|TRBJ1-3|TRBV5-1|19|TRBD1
TGCGCCAGCAGCTCGCTTGGGGGGGGGACAGGAAGCTCTGGAAACACCATATATTTT
CASSSLGGGTGSSGNTIYF
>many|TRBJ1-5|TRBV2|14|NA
TGTGCCAGCAGTGAACAGGGCCCCAATCAGCCCCAGCATTTT
CASSEQGPNQPQHF
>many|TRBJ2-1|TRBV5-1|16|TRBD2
TGCGCCAGCAGCTACGCCTTAGCGGGAGTCAAGAATGAGCAGTTCTTC
CASSYALAGVKNEQFF